A single sample is the source of the 20 T cell receptor beta chains below, sequenced in a study of T cells in Graves' hyperthyroidism and ophthalmopathy. Amplification of TCR beta CDR3 regions used RNA as the template. The HTBI set primed first-round TCR CDR3 RT-PCR. One entry per CDR3 protein results from TCRdb running MiXCR on the multiplex PCR reads. The repertoire holds 700,000 or so distinct CDR3 sequences, with about 15% as singletons. The sample consisted of blood. The source is a woman in her 50s with Graves' ophthalmopathy.

This clonotype has a handful of counts. The chain is built from TRBV4-3 and TRBJ2-7; D may match TRBD1 or TRBD2 (5 bases each). CDR3 size: 16 residues. V was cut by 2 bases and J by 3 bases, with 17 bases left in between. Per germline, CDR1 LGHNA and CDR2 YSLEER. The CDR3 loop is CASSQSGTDFYYEQYF. CDR3 DNA: TGCGCCAGCAGCCAAAGTGGGACGGACTTCTACTACGAGCAGTACTTC.

Points on this clonotype: This may stem from a read error, because a much larger clone lies one nucleotide away. This chain joins TRBV7-2 and TRBJ2-3, with 12 bases aligning to TRBD2. Germline lookup yields CDR1 SGHTA and CDR2 FQGNSA. The junction had 5 bases not matched to a gene; V was cut back by 2 bases and J by 5 bases. The CDR3 length is 16 residues. The CDR3 bases are TGTGCCAGCAGCTTAAGTCTAGCGGGAGGGGGAGATACGCAGTATTTT. This translates into CASSLSLAGGGDTQYF. The complete variable domain, with remaining parts taken from reference TRBV7-2 and TRBJ2-3, reads GAGVSQSPSNKVTEKGKDVELRCDPISGHTALYWYRQSLGQGLEFLIYFQGNSAPDKSGLPSDRFSAERTGGSVSTLTIQRTQQEDSAVYLCASSLSLAGGGDTQYFGPGTRLTVL.

This clonotype showed up many times. This rearrangement joins TRBV30 to TRBJ2-5; a weak D match, TRBD1 (5 bases). Germline CDR1 GTSNPN, CDR2 SVGIG (reference sequence). Trimming removed 0 bases at V and 4 bases at J, with 18 bases between. The CDR3 is made up of 16 amino acids. The chain's CDR3 is CAWSVSKGWPRETQYF. As DNA, the CDR3 is TGTGCCTGGAGTGTTAGCAAGGGGTGGCCCCGAGAGACCCAGTACTTC. The full variable domain, completed using reference TRBV30 and TRBJ2-5, is SQTIHQWPATLVQPVGSPLSLECTVEGTSNPNLYWYRQAAGRGLQLLFYSVGIGQISSEVPQNLSASRPQDRQFILSSKKLLLSDSGFYLCAWSVSKGWPRETQYFGPGTRLLVL.

To note about this clonotype: The germline gene is not matched at one end of the junction; a read error may be the cause. The chain employs TRBV7-7 and TRBJ2-1; 15 bases line up with TRBD2. The CDR3 has 19 residues. Germline CDR1 reads SSHAT; CDR2 reads FNYEAQ (reference sequence). The CDR3 protein is CASSLRTSGRGSSYNEQFF. Written as DNA, the CDR3 is TGTGCTAGCAGCCTAAGGACTAGCGGGAGGGGGAGCTCCTACAATGAGCAGTTCTTC.

This clonotype was seen repeatedly, ten times or more. The chain is built from TRBV6-4 and TRBJ1-2; tentatively, D is TRBD1 (6 bases). Germline V gives CDR1 MRHNA, CDR2 SNTAGT. Between the trimmed V and J ends, which lost 6 bases and 4 bases, there was a span of 18 bases. This CDR3 region has 15 residues. CDR3 residues: CASRETGTSAYGYTF. The CDR3 coding sequence is TGTGCCAGCAGAGAGACCGGGACAAGTGCCTATGGCTACACCTTC.

A few counts support this clonotype. The chain employs TRBV5-8 and TRBJ2-3; the match to TRBD2 covers 7 bases. The CDR3 runs 15 residues. Unmatched junction bases numbered 9, after V lost 7 bases and J lost 1 base. In germline, CDR1 is SGHTS, CDR2 YDEGEE. CDR3: CASCRASGGTDTQYF. CDR3 nucleotide sequence: TGTGCCAGCTGCCGGGCTAGCGGAGGCACAGATACGCAGTATTTT.

The sample holds many counts of this clonotype. The chain couples TRBV15 to TRBJ2-7, with 10 nucleotides matching TRBD2. From germline, CDR1 is LNHNV and CDR2 YYDKDF (reference sequence). CDR3 length equals 15 residues. V was clipped by 5 bases and J by 2 bases; unmatched bases: 6. The CDR3 DNA follows: TGTGCCACCAGCGGGACCGGGACTAGCGCCTACGAGCAGTACTTC. This translates into CATSGTGTSAYEQYF.

This clonotype was seen repeatedly, ten times or more. V usage is TRBV20-1 and J usage is TRBJ1-1; tentatively, D is TRBD1 (6 bases). In germline, CDR1 is DFQATT, CDR2 SNEGSKA (reference sequence). CDR3 length equals 13 residues. V was pared by 4 bases and J by 5 bases, with 14 bases between. Here the CDR3 reads CSANTGRGTEAFF. CDR3 DNA: TGCAGTGCTAACACAGGGCGGGGAACTGAAGCTTTCTTT.

This clonotype was counted many times. The gene calls are TRBV20-1 and TRBJ2-5; D gene unclear. The CDR3 is 10 residues long. Germline CDR1 and CDR2: DFQATT and SNEGSKA (reference sequence). V shed 7 bases and J shed 1 base, with 4 bases lying between them. CDR3 in amino acids: CSVFQETQYF. Written as DNA, the CDR3 is TGCAGTGTCTTCCAAGAGACCCAGTACTTC.

This clonotype turned up a few times. V gene TRBV29-1 combines with J gene TRBJ1-1, with D unclear. The CDR3 consists of 10 residues. Germline assignment: CDR1 SQVTM and CDR2 ANQGSEA. The V gene lost 8 bases and the J gene lost 2 bases, with 6 bases spanning the gap. The DNA of the CDR3 is TGCAGCCCTTCTAACACTGAAGCTTTCTTT. Translated: CSPSNTEAFF.

This clonotype has a count of ten or more. The rearrangement uses TRBV6-1 and TRBJ2-5; TRBD1 matches at 12 bases. Germline V gene lookup returns CDR1 MNHNS and CDR2 SASEGT. V was clipped by 8 bases and J by 0 bases; unmatched bases: 16. The CDR3 length is 19 residues. The CDR3 sequence: CASFPIPGQGAWYQETQYF. In DNA, the CDR3 is TGTGCCAGCTTCCCCATTCCGGGACAGGGGGCGTGGTACCAAGAGACCCAGTACTTC.

The chain has TRBV14 and TRBJ2-1, with 7 bases identical to TRBD2. The germline gives CDR1 SGHDN, CDR2 FVKESK. J gave up 3 bases and V 0 bases, and 5 bases lay outside the gene matches. The CDR3 runs to 16 residues. CDR3 DNA: TGTGCCAGCAGCCAAGAGGGAGGGGCCAACTACAATGAGCAGTTCTTC. Translating it yields CASSQEGGANYNEQFF.

This clonotype has ten or more counts. The V and J genes are TRBV18 and TRBJ2-7, with 8 bases identical to TRBD1. CDR1 and CDR2 from the germline V gene are KGHSH and LQKENI. V dropped 1 base and J dropped 6; count of bases not matched to a gene: 8. CDR3 length: 15 residues. CDR3: CASSPLATGEFEQYF. For the CDR3, the DNA is TGTGCCAGCTCACCACTCGCGACAGGGGAGTTCGAGCAGTACTTC.

This clonotype was detected many times. The chain combines TRBV28 with TRBJ2-7, with D maybe TRBD2 (6 bases). CDR3 length: 12 amino acids. Between the trimmed V and J ends, which lost 7 bases and 7 bases, there was a span of 14 bases. Germline V lookup: CDR1 MDHEN, CDR2 SYDVKM. In DNA, the CDR3 is TGTGCCAGCAACGGGGGTCGGGCTGAGCAGTACTTC. It is translated as CASNGGRAEQYF.

This clonotype turned up a few times. The J gene is TRBJ2-6, the V gene TRBV28; D perhaps matches TRBD1 (5 bases). Germline lookup yields CDR1 MDHEN and CDR2 SYDVKM. V dropped 8 bases and J dropped 3 bases, with 17 bases sitting between them. CDR3 size: 16 residues. The CDR3 nucleotides are TGTGCCAGCGGGCTGGCAGGGAATATTGGGGCCAACGTCCTGACTTTC. Protein sequence: CASGLAGNIGANVLTF. The whole variable domain, filled in from reference TRBV28 and TRBJ2-6, reads DVKVTQSSRYLVKRTGEKVFLECVQDMDHENMFWYRQDPGLGLRLIYFSYDVKMKEKGDIPEGYSVSREKKERFSLILESASTNQTSMYLCASGLAGNIGANVLTFGAGSRLTVL.

Ten or more counts support this clonotype. V and J are TRBV5-1 and TRBJ2-1, with D perhaps matching TRBD2 (5 bases). V was clipped by 1 base and J by 5 bases, with 7 bases between them. Germline V gives CDR1 SGHRS, CDR2 YFSETQ. The CDR3 is 13 amino acids. Here the CDR3 DNA reads TGCGCCAGCAGCTTGCGACTAAACAATGAGCAGTTCTTC. This gives the protein CASSLRLNNEQFF.

The sample holds many counts of this clonotype. The rearrangement links TRBV7-2 to TRBJ2-3; a weak D match, TRBD1 (6 bases). The germline gives CDR1 SGHTA, CDR2 FQGNSA. V lost 2 bases, J lost 9 bases, and 18 bases lay in between. The CDR3 totals 15 residues. The CDR3 is CASSLFADAGATQYF. CDR3 nucleotides: TGTGCCAGCAGCTTATTCGCCGATGCAGGGGCCACGCAGTATTTT.

This clonotype was seen ten or more times. The chain couples TRBV9 to TRBJ1-2; D is undetermined. With 0 bases removed from V and 4 bases from J, the gap between germline ends came to 16 bases. CDR3 length: 16 residues. CDR1 is SGDLS, CDR2 YYNGEE, per germline. The CDR3, as DNA: TGTGCCAGCAGCGTAGTAGGAGCCTCTGGAGGCTATGGCTACACCTTC. It encodes CASSVVGASGGYGYTF.

Here the CDR3 reads CASSSGQPQLYF. CDR3 DNA sequence: TGTGCCAGCAGCTCGGGACAGCCCCAGTTGTACTTC. The chain combines TRBV7-6 with TRBJ2-5; 7 bases are a match to TRBD1. V was clipped by 4 bases and J by 13 bases; unmatched bases: 9. There are 12 residues in the CDR3. Germline loops: CDR1 SGHVS, CDR2 FNYEAQ. The variable domain in full, completed from reference TRBV7-6 and TRBJ2-5, reads GAGVSQSPRYKVTKRGQDVALRCDPISGHVSLYWYRQALGQGPEFLTYFNYEAQQDKSGLPNDRFSAERPEGSISTLTIQRTEQRDSAMYRCASSSGQPQLYFGPGTRLLVL.

The sample holds a few counts of this clonotype. This chain uses TRBV5-1 with TRBJ2-2; D is possibly TRBD1 (5 bases). Trimming pared 3 bases from V and 7 bases from J, leaving 10 bases between. The CDR3 contains 13 residues. Per the germline V gene, CDR1 is SGHRS and CDR2 is YFSETQ. CDR3 loop: CASSWQGFGELFF. CDR3 in DNA: TGCGCCAGCAGCTGGCAGGGTTTCGGGGAGCTGTTTTTT. Based on the CDR3 plus reference TRBV5-1 and TRBJ2-2, the full variable domain is KAGVTQTPRYLIKTRGQQVTLSCSPISGHRSVSWYQQTPGQGLQFLFEYFSETQRNKGNFPGRFSGRQFSNSRSEMNVSTLELGDSALYLCASSWQGFGELFFGEGSRLTVL.